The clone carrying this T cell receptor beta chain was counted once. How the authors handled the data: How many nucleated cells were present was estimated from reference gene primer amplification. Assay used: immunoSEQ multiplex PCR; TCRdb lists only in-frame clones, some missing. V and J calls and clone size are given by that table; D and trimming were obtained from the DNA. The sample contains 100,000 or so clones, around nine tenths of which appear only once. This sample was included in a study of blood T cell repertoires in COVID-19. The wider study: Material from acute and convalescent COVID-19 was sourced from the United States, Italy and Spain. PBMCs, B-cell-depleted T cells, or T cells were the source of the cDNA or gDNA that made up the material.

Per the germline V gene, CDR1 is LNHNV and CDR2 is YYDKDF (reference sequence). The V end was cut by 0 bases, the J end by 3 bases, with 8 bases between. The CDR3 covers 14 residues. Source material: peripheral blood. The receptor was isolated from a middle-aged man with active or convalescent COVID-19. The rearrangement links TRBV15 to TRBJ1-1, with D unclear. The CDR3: CATSRDLIDTEAFF. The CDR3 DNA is TGTGCCACCAGCAGAGATCTAATAGACACTGAAGCTTTCTTT.